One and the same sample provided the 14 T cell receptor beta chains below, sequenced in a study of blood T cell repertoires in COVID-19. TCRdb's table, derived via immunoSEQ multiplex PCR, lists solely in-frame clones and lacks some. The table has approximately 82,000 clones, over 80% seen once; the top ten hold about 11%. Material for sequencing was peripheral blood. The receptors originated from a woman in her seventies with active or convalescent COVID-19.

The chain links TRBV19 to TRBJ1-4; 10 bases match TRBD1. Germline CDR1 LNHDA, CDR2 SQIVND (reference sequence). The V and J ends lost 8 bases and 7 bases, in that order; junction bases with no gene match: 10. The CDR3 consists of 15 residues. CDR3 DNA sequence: TGTGCCAGTTCCACGGGACAGGGGAAAGGTGAAAAACTGTTTTTT. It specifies CASSTGQGKGEKLFF.

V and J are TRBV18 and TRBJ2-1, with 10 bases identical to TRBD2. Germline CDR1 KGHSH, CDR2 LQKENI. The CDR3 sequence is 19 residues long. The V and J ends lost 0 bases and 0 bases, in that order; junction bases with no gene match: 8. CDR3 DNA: TGTGCCAGCTCACCACCCACGGGACTAGCGACAAACTCCTACAATGAGCAGTTCTTC. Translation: CASSPPTGLATNSYNEQFF.

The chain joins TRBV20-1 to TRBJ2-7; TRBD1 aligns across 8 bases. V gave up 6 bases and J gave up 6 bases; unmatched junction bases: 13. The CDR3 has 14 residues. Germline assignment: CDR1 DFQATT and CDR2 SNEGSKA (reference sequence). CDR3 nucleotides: TGCAGTGCGAGTCGTCAGGGGGCCTTGGTCGAGCAGTACTTC. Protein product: CSASRQGALVEQYF.

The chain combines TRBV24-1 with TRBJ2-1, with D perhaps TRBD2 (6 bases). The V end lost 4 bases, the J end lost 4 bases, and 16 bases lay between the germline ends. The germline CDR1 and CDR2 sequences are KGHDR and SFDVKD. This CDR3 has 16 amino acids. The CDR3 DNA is TGTGCCACCAGTGAAGCCTCATTAGGACTATACAATGAGCAGTTCTTC. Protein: CATSEASLGLYNEQFF.

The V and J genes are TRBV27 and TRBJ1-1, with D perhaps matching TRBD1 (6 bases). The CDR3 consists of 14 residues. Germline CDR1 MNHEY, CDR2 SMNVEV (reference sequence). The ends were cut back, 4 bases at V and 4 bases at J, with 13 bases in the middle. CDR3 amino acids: CASSWQGQGTEAFF. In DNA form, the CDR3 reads TGTGCCAGCAGTTGGCAGGGGCAGGGCACTGAAGCTTTCTTT.

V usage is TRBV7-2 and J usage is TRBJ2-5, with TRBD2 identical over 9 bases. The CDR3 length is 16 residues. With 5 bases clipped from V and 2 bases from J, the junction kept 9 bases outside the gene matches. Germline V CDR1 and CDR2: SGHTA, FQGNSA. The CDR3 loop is CASSALWLAGQETQYF. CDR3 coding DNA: TGTGCCAGCAGCGCCCTGTGGCTAGCGGGGCAAGAGACCCAGTACTTC.

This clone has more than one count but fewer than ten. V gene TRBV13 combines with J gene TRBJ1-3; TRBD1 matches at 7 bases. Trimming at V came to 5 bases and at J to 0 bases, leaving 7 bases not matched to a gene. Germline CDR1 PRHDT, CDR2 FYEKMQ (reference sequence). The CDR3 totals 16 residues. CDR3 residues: CASSPGPGGSGNTIYF. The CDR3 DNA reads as TGTGCCAGCAGCCCCGGCCCAGGGGGCTCTGGAAACACCATATATTTT.

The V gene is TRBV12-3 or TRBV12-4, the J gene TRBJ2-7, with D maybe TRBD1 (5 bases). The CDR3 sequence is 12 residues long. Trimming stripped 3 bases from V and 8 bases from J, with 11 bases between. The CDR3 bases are TGTGCCAGCAGTTTTCTCCAGGGTAAGCAGTACTTC. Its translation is CASSFLQGKQYF.

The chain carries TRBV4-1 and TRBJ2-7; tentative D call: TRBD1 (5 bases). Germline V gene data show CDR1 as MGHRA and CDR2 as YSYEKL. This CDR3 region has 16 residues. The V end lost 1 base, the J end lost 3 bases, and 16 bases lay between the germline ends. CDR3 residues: CASSQGRAGINYEQYF. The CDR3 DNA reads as TGCGCCAGCAGCCAAGGAAGGGCAGGGATAAACTACGAGCAGTACTTC.

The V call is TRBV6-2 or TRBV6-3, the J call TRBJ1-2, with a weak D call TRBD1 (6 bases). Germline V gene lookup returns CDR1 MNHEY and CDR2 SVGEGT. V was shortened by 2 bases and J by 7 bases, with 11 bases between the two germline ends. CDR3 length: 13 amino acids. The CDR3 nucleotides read TGTGCCAGCAGTTACGATACAGGGTCTGGCTACACCTTC. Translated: CASSYDTGSGYTF.

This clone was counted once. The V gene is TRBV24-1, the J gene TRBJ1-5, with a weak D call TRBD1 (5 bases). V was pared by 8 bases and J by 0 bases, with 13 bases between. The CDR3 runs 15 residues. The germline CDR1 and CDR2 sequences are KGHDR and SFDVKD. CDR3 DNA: TGTGCCACCACCGCAGGGACTTTTAGCAATCAGCCCCAGCATTTT. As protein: CATTAGTFSNQPQHF.

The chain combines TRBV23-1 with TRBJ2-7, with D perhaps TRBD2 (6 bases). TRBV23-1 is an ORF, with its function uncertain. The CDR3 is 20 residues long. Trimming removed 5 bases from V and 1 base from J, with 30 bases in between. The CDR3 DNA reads TGCGCCAGCAGTTCCCCCCAGGTAGGGAGGTGGCTTGGCCCTTCCTACGAGCAGTACTTC. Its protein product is CASSSPQVGRWLGPSYEQYF.

As DNA, the CDR3 is TGTGCCAGCAGCAGATACAGGGTAAGAAAGACCCAGTACTTC. Its translation: CASSRYRVRKTQYF. The chain joins TRBV21-1 to TRBJ2-5; TRBD1 is taken as the D call from the table, unchecked against the DNA. TRBV21-1 is marked as a pseudogene. The CDR3 is 14 residues long.

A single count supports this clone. CDR3 nucleotide sequence: TGTGCCAGCAGCGGACCAACAGGGGGCATGGACGAGCAGTACTTC. Protein sequence: CASSGPTGGMDEQYF. This chain links TRBV5-5 with TRBJ2-7; 9 bases are a match to TRBD1. Trimming took 4 bases from V and 5 from J; bases not matched to a gene: 10. The CDR3 runs 15 residues. Germline values: CDR1 SGHKS, CDR2 YYEKEE (reference sequence).